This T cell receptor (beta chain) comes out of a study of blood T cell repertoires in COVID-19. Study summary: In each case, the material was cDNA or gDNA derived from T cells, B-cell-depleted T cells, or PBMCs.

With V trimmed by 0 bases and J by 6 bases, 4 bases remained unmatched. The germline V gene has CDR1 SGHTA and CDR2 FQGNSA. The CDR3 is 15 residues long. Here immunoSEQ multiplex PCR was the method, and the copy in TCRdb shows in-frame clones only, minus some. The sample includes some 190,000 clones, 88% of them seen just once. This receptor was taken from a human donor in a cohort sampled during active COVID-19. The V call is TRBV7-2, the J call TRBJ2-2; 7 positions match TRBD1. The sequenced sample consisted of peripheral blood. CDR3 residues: CASSLAVGGPGELFF. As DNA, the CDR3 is TGTGCCAGCAGCTTAGCGGTAGGGGGCCCCGGGGAGCTGTTTTTT.